The 25 T cell receptor beta chains in this list originate from one sample, sequenced in a study of blood T cell repertoires in COVID-19. Assay: immunoSEQ multiplex PCR; the TCRdb copy retains only in-frame clones and omits some. This sample yields about 390,000 clones, of which roughly 89% are seen a single time; approximately 9.3% belongs to the top ten. Sequenced input: PBMCs or T cells enriched from blood (not recorded which). These receptors were taken from a woman aged 45-59 years who had recovered from COVID-19.

This clone showed up just a few times. V is TRBV15 and J is TRBJ1-2; 7 nucleotides agree with TRBD1. The CDR3 is made up of 18 amino acids. Germline CDR1 and CDR2: LNHNV and YYDKDF (reference sequence). V dropped 5 bases and J dropped 2; count of bases not matched to a gene: 17. The CDR3 spells CATSGVEDGTAYNYGYTF. The CDR3 bases are TGTGCCACCAGCGGAGTAGAGGACGGGACAGCTTACAACTATGGCTACACCTTC.

This clone is a singleton in its sample. The V gene is TRBV5-1, the J gene TRBJ1-1; D is perhaps TRBD1 (6 bases). Trimming left V 3 bases short and J 1 base short, with 10 bases between. The length of the CDR3 is 14 residues. CDR1 is SGHRS, CDR2 YFSETQ, per germline. The CDR3 is CASSSGHQNTEAFF. The CDR3 region has the DNA TGCGCCAGCAGCTCGGGACATCAGAACACTGAAGCTTTCTTT. The entire variable domain, with the rest obtained from reference TRBV5-1 and TRBJ1-1, is as follows: KAGVTQTPRYLIKTRGQQVTLSCSPISGHRSVSWYQQTPGQGLQFLFEYFSETQRNKGNFPGRFSGRQFSNSRSEMNVSTLELGDSALYLCASSSGHQNTEAFFGQGTRLTVV.

The chain is built from TRBV5-1 and TRBJ2-3, with 8 positions matching TRBD2. The trim removed 7 bases at V and 3 bases at J, leaving 10 bases unmatched. The V gene's germline CDR1 is SGHRS and CDR2 YFSETQ. CDR3 length: 15 amino acids. The CDR3 DNA reads TGCGCCAGCGTACCGGGACTAGGGAGGACAGATACGCAGTATTTT. Translated: CASVPGLGRTDTQYF.

J is TRBJ1-4 and V is TRBV3-1 (or the pseudogene TRBV3-2); no reliable D call. This CDR3 is built from 15 residues. V dropped 2 bases and J dropped 0 bases, with 7 bases sitting between them. The V gene's germline CDR1 is LGHDT and CDR2 YNNKEL (reference sequence). The DNA of the CDR3 is TGTGCCAGCAGCCAAAAGTCTACAACTAATGAAAAACTGTTTTTT. Translation: CASSQKSTTNEKLFF.

This rearrangement joins TRBV29-1 to TRBJ1-1; D remains ambiguous. Trimming shortened V by 3 bases and J by 0 bases, and 8 bases separated the two germline ends. There are 13 residues in the CDR3. Germline assignment: CDR1 SQVTM and CDR2 ANQGSEA. In DNA form, the CDR3 reads TGCAGCGTTGACGAGGGTTTGAACACTGAAGCTTTCTTT. Translating it yields CSVDEGLNTEAFF. Complete variable domain (other parts from reference TRBV29-1 and TRBJ1-1): SAVISQKPSRDICQRGTSLTIQCQVDSQVTMMFWYRQQPGQSLTLIATANQGSEATYESGFVIDKFPISRPNLTFSTLTVSNMSPEDSSIYLCSVDEGLNTEAFFGQGTRLTVV.

The chain combines TRBV7-2 with TRBJ2-1; 9 nucleotides line up with TRBD2. CDR3 length equals 15 residues. With V trimmed by 2 bases and J by 2 bases, 1 base remained unmatched. The germline gives CDR1 SGHTA, CDR2 FQGNSA. The DNA of the CDR3 is TGTGCCAGCAGCTTAAGACTAGCGGCCTACAATGAGCAGTTCTTC. Translation: CASSLRLAAYNEQFF.

This chain joins TRBV27 and TRBJ1-5; D is possibly TRBD1 (6 bases). Germline V gene sequence: CDR1 MNHEY, CDR2 SMNVEV (reference sequence). This CDR3 region has 15 residues. The ends were cut back, 2 bases at V and 6 bases at J, with 14 bases in the middle. CDR3 residues: CASSLTGSRRQPQHF. CDR3 bases: TGTGCCAGCAGTTTAACAGGGAGCAGGCGTCAGCCCCAGCATTTT.

The rearrangement links TRBV6-1 to TRBJ2-7; tentative D call: TRBD1 (5 bases). Trimming shortened V by 3 bases and J by 9 bases, and 15 bases separated the two germline ends. This CDR3 is 13 amino acids long. Germline loops: CDR1 MNHNS, CDR2 SASEGT. The CDR3 DNA follows: TGTGCCAGCAGTGAGGGAACAGGCCGCAGGCAGTACTTC. This sequence encodes CASSEGTGRRQYF.

This rearrangement joins TRBV2 to TRBJ1-6; 8 nucleotides match TRBD1. V lost 6 bases, J lost 8 bases, and 3 bases stayed unmatched. The CDR3 spans 13 residues. Per germline, CDR1 SNHLY and CDR2 FYNNEI. CDR3 sequence (DNA): TGTGCCAGCAGAACAGGGGGAGATTCACCCCTCCACTTT. Translating it yields CASRTGGDSPLHF. The whole variable domain, filled in from reference TRBV2 and TRBJ1-6, reads EPEVTQTPSHQVTQMGQEVILRCVPISNHLYFYWYRQILGQKVEFLVSFYNNEISEKSEIFDDQFSVERPDGSNFTLKIRSTKLEDSAMYFCASRTGGDSPLHFGNGTRLTVT.

The chain couples TRBV28 to TRBJ1-2; D call uncertain. The CDR3 contains 12 residues. Germline V gene lookup returns CDR1 MDHEN and CDR2 SYDVKM. The germline V and J ends were trimmed by 3 bases and 4 bases, with 6 bases remaining between them. The CDR3 sequence: CASSFNTYGYTF. The DNA of the CDR3 is TGTGCCAGCAGTTTCAACACCTATGGCTACACCTTC.

V is TRBV27 and J is TRBJ2-1, with 11 bases lining up with TRBD2. J lost 6 bases, V lost 2 bases, and 6 bases had no gene match. The length of the CDR3 is 16 residues. Germline-derived CDR1 and CDR2 are MNHEY and SMNVEV (reference sequence). CDR3 amino acids: CASSLDRLAGFNEQFF. CDR3 sequence (DNA): TGTGCCAGCAGTTTAGACCGACTAGCGGGGTTCAATGAGCAGTTCTTC.

The chain recombines TRBV3-1 (or the pseudogene TRBV3-2) with TRBJ2-1; D gene uncertain. Germline CDR1 LGHDT, CDR2 YNNKEL (reference sequence). The CDR3 is made up of 12 amino acids. Trimming stripped 1 base from V and 8 bases from J, with 6 bases between. The CDR3 DNA sequence: TGTGCCAGCAGCCAAGTAGACTATGAGCAGTTCTTC. Translation: CASSQVDYEQFF.

The chain links TRBV6-5 to TRBJ1-3; D call uncertain. CDR1 MNHEY and CDR2 SVGAGI come from the germline V gene. CDR3 length: 12 amino acids. With 10 bases removed from V and 2 bases from J, the gap between germline ends came to 9 bases. The CDR3 DNA sequence: TGTGCCACTTCGGTGGCTGGAAACACCATATATTTT. Protein sequence: CATSVAGNTIYF.

The chain combines TRBV9 with TRBJ1-1, with 7 bases matching TRBD1. CDR3 length equals 15 residues. Per the germline V gene, CDR1 is SGDLS and CDR2 is YYNGEE. V gave up 0 bases and J gave up 1 base; unmatched junction bases: 3. The CDR3 sequence is CASSVEDRPNTEAFF. In DNA form, the CDR3 reads TGTGCCAGCAGCGTAGAGGACAGGCCGAACACTGAAGCTTTCTTT. The full variable domain, in which reference TRBV9 and TRBJ1-1 provide the parts outside the CDR3, is DSGVTQTPKHLITATGQRVTLRCSPRSGDLSVYWYQQSLDQGLQFLIQYYNGEERAKGNILERFSAQQFPDLHSELNLSSLELGDSALYFCASSVEDRPNTEAFFGQGTRLTVV.

The chain links TRBV2 to TRBJ1-3; no firm D call. V was trimmed by 8 bases and J by 2 bases, leaving 4 bases between them. Germline CDR1 SNHLY, CDR2 FYNNEI. This CDR3 is built from 11 residues. The CDR3 loop reads CASRAGNTIYF. CDR3 bases: TGTGCCAGCCGGGCTGGAAACACCATATATTTT.

The CDR3 bases are TGTGCCAGCAGTCGGGACTTCTACGAGCAGTACTTC. The encoded protein is CASSRDFYEQYF. This chain uses TRBV7-9 with TRBJ2-7; maybe TRBD2 (6 bases). The V gene lost 6 bases and the J gene lost 3 bases, with 9 bases spanning the gap. Germline-derived CDR1 and CDR2 are SEHNR and FQNEAQ (reference sequence). The CDR3 sequence is 12 residues long.

The V and J genes are TRBV7-4 and TRBJ2-5; TRBD1 agrees at 8 bases. Trimming took 4 bases from V and 4 from J; bases not matched to a gene: 8. The CDR3 runs 15 residues. CDR1 and CDR2 (germline): SGHVT, SQSDAQ. The DNA for the CDR3 is TGTGCCAGCAGCTCTAGAGACAGGGGCCGAGAGACCCAGTACTTC. The encoded protein is CASSSRDRGRETQYF. Full variable domain (missing parts from reference TRBV7-4 and TRBJ2-5): GAGVSQSPRYKVAKRGRDVALRCDSISGHVTLYWYRQTLGQGSEVLTYSQSDAQRDKSGRPSGRFSAERPERSVSTLKIQRTEQGDSAVYLCASSSRDRGRETQYFGPGTRLLVL.

The V call is TRBV24-1, the J call TRBJ2-6; D is ambiguous. The CDR3 spans 16 residues. V dropped 1 base and J dropped 4 bases, with 10 bases sitting between them. Germline assignment: CDR1 KGHDR and CDR2 SFDVKD. The CDR3 bases are TGTGCCACCAGTGATTTTCGAGCTTCGGGGGCCAACGTCCTGACTTTC. This codes for CATSDFRASGANVLTF.

This clone has more than one count but fewer than ten. V usage is TRBV30 and J usage is TRBJ2-7; D is possibly TRBD1 (6 bases). Deletions cut 5 bases from V and 5 bases from J, with 22 bases between. Germline V lookup: CDR1 GTSNPN, CDR2 SVGIG (reference sequence). This CDR3 contains 15 residues. CDR3 in amino acids: CAWDVSQGTFNEQYF. The CDR3 bases are TGTGCCTGGGACGTCAGTCAGGGGACCTTTAACGAGCAGTACTTC.

The table lists this clone with a few counts. This rearrangement joins TRBV6-5 to TRBJ1-1; D gene ambiguous. Trimming pared 4 bases from V and 4 bases from J, leaving 16 bases between. Per the germline V gene, CDR1 is MNHEY and CDR2 is SVGAGI. This CDR3 contains 15 residues. In DNA form, the CDR3 reads TGTGCCAGCAGTTCCGTCACCAGGTTTGCCACTGAAGCTTTCTTT. Its translation: CASSSVTRFATEAFF.

This clone has at least ten counts. V gene TRBV4-1 combines with J gene TRBJ2-1, with 13 bases fitting TRBD2. The CDR3 has 16 residues. Germline V lookup: CDR1 MGHRA, CDR2 YSYEKL. V trimming: 5 bases; J trimming: 6 bases; junction bases outside the gene matches: 7. The CDR3 loop is CASSLTSGGLGNEQFF. CDR3 in DNA: TGCGCCAGCAGCTTGACTAGCGGGGGGTTAGGCAATGAGCAGTTCTTC.

This clone has just one count. The rearrangement joins TRBV7-9 to TRBJ2-7; D is perhaps TRBD2 (6 bases). The germline V and J ends were trimmed by 10 bases and 6 bases, with 16 bases remaining between them. Germline CDR1 is SEHNR and CDR2 is FQNEAQ (reference sequence). This CDR3 comprises 12 residues. DNA for the CDR3: TGTGCCACCTCGGCGGGGTCCCCCGAGCAGTACTTC. It yields the protein CATSAGSPEQYF.

The J gene is TRBJ1-4, the V gene TRBV14, with unresolved D. Germline CDR1 is SGHDN and CDR2 is FVKESK. V dropped 1 base and J dropped 4 bases, with 7 bases sitting between them. This CDR3 has 14 amino acids. The chain's CDR3 is CASSQVSHNEKLFF. In DNA form, the CDR3 reads TGTGCCAGCAGCCAAGTTTCCCATAATGAAAAACTGTTTTTT.

This sequence joins TRBV19 and TRBJ2-1; TRBD2 aligns across 13 bases. Unmatched junction bases numbered 6, after V lost 4 bases and J lost 6 bases. CDR3 length equals 16 residues. Germline V gene lookup returns CDR1 LNHDA and CDR2 SQIVND (reference sequence). Here the CDR3 reads CASSTSRLAGGNEQFF. CDR3 coding DNA: TGTGCCAGTAGTACCTCCCGACTAGCGGGGGGCAATGAGCAGTTCTTC.

The chain carries TRBV5-1 and TRBJ2-2, with TRBD1 matching over 8 bases. The CDR3 is made up of 16 amino acids. Germline V lookup: CDR1 SGHRS, CDR2 YFSETQ. Trimming took 4 bases from V and 0 from J; bases not matched to a gene: 5. CDR3 sequence reads: CASSVGTGANTGELFF. In DNA, the CDR3 is TGCGCCAGCAGCGTGGGGACAGGAGCGAACACCGGGGAGCTGTTTTTT.